This T cell receptor beta chain was obtained from a study of human T cells and chemical hapten exposure. The CDR3 extends over 15 amino acids. The V end was cut by 1 base, the J end by 1 base, with 9 bases between. Germline-derived CDR1 and CDR2 are SGHRS and YFSETQ. Time point of the sample: healthy volunteer bleed at 2 weeks. It was from unfractionated whole blood that total RNA was extracted. Via MiXCR, TCRdb re-called the RACE reads, giving one row per CDR3 protein. The sample lists 130,000 or so distinct CDR3 sequences, around 8.3% occurring once. This chain joins TRBV5-1 and TRBJ2-1; D may match TRBD1 or TRBD2 (5 bases each). The source is a male donor in good health. Some clones in this sample may be carry-over from other donors' samples. Material for sequencing was whole blood. The CDR3 coding sequence is TGCGCCAGCAGCTTGACGGGGCAGTCCTACAATGAGCAGTTCTTC. Translating it yields CASSLTGQSYNEQFF.